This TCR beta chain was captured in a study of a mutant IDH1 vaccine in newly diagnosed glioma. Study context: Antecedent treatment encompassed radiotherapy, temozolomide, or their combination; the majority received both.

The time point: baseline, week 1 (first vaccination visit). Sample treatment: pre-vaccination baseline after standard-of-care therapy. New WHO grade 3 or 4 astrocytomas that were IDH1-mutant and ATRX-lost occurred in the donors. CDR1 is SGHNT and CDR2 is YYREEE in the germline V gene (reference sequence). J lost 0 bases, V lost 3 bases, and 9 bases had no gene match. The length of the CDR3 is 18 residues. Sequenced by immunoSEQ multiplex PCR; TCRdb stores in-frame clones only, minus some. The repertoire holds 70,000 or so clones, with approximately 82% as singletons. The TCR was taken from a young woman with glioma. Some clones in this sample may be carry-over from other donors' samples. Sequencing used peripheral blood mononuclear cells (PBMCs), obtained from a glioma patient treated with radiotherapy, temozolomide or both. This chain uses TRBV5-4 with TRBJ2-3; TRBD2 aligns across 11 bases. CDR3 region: CASSSPDRLAGSTDTQYF. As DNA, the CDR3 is TGTGCCAGCAGCTCCCCCGATAGACTAGCGGGGAGCACAGATACGCAGTATTTT.